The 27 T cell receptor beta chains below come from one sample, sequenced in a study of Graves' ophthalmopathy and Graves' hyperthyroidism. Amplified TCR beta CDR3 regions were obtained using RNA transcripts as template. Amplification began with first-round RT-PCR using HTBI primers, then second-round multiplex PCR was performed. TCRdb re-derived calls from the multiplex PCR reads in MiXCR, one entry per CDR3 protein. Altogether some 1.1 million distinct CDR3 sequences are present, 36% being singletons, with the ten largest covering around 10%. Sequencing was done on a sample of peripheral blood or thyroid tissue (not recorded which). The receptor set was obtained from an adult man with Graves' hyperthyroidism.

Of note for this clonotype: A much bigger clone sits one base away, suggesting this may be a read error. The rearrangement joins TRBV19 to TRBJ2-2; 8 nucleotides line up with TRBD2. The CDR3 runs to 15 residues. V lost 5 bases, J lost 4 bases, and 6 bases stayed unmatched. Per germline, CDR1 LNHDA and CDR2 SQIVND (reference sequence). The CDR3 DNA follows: TGTGCCAGTAGTTGCGGGGGGCGCGGCACCGGGGAGCTGTTTTTT. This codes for CASSCGGRGTGELFF.

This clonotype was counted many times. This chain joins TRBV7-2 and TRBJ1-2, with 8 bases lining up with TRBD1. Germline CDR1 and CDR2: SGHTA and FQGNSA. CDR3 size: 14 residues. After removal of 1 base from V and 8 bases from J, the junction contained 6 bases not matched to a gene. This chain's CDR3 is CASSLVQGAPGYTF. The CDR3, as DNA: TGTGCCAGCAGCTTAGTCCAGGGGGCGCCGGGCTACACCTTC.

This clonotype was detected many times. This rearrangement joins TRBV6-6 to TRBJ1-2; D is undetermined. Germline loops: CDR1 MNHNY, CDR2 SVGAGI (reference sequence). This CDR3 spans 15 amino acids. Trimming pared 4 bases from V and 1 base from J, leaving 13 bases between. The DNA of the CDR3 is TGTGCCAGCAGTTCCCCGACATTGGTTAACTATGGCTACACCTTC. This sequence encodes CASSSPTLVNYGYTF.

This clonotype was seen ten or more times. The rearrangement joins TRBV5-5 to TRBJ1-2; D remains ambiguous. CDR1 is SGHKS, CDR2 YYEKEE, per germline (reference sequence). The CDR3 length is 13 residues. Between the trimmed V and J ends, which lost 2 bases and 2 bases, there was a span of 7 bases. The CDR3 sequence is CASSFYGNYGYTF. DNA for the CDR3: TGTGCCAGCAGCTTCTACGGAAACTATGGCTACACCTTC.

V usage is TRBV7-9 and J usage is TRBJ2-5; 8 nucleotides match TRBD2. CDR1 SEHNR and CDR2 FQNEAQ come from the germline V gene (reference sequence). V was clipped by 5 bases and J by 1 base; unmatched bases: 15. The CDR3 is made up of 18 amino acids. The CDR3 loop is CASSENLGGSGTQETQYF. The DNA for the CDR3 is TGTGCCAGCAGCGAAAACCTGGGCGGTAGCGGGACCCAAGAGACCCAGTACTTC.

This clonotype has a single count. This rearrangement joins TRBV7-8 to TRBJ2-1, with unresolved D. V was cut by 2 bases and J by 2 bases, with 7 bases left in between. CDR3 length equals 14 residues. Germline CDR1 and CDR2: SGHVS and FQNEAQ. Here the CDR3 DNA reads TGTGCCAGCAGCTTACGCGGCCCCTACAATGAGCAGTTCTTC. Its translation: CASSLRGPYNEQFF.

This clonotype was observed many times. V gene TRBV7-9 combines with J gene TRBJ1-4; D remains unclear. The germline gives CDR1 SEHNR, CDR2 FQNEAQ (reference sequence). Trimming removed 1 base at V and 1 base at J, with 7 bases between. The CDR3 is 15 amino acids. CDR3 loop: CASSLGELTNEKLFF. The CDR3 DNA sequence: TGTGCCAGCAGCTTAGGTGAACTAACTAATGAAAAACTGTTTTTT.

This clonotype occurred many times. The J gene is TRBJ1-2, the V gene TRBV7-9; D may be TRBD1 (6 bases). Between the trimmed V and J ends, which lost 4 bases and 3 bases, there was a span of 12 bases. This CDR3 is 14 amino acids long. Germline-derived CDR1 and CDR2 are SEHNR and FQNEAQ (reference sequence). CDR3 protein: CASSWSGTHYGYTF. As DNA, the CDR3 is TGTGCCAGCAGCTGGTCCGGGACACACTATGGCTACACCTTC.

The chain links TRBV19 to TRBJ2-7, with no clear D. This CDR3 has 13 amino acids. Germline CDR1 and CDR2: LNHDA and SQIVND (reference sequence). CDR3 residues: CAREDWYSYEQYF. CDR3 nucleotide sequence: TGTGCTAGAGAAGACTGGTACTCCTACGAGCAGTACTTC.

CDR3 coding DNA: TGCGCCAGCAGCCAAGATGAAGGTCGTGAAGCTTTCTTT. This sequence encodes CASSQDEGREAFF. This sequence joins TRBV4-3 and TRBJ1-1; D gene uncertain. The CDR3 runs 13 residues. V lost 0 bases and J lost 7, with 9 bases in between. In germline, CDR1 is LGHNA, CDR2 YSLEER.

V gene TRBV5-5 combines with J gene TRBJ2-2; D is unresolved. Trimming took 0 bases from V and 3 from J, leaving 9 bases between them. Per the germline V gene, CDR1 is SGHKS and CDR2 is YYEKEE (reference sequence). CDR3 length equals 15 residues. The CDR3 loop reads CASSLVTSHTGELFF. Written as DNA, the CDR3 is TGTGCCAGCAGCTTGGTAACGTCCCACACCGGGGAGCTGTTTTTT.

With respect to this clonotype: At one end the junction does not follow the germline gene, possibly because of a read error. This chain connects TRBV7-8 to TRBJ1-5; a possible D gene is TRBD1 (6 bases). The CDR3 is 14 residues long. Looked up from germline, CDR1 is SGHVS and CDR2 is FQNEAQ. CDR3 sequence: CASSLAGASQPQHF. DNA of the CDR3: TGTGCCAGCAGTTTAGCGGGGGCGTCTCAGCCCCAGCATTTT. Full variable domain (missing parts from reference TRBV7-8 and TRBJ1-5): GAGVSQSPRYKVAKRGQDVALRCDPISGHVSLFWYQQALGQGPEFLTYFQNEAQLDKSGLPSDRFFAERPEGSVSTLKIQRTQQEDSAVYLCASSLAGASQPQHFGDGTRLSIL.

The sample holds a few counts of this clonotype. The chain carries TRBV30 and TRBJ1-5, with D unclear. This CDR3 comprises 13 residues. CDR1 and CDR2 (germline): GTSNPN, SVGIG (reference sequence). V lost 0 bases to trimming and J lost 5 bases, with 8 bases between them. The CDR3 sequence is CAWSVKGDQPQHF. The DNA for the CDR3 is TGTGCCTGGAGTGTAAAGGGAGATCAGCCCCAGCATTTT.

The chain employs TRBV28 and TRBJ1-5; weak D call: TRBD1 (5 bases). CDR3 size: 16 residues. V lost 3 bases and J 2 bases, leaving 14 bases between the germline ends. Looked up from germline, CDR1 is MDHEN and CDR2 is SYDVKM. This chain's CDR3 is CASSFMGGSGNQPQHF. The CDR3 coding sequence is TGTGCCAGCAGTTTTATGGGGGGTTCGGGCAATCAGCCCCAGCATTTT.

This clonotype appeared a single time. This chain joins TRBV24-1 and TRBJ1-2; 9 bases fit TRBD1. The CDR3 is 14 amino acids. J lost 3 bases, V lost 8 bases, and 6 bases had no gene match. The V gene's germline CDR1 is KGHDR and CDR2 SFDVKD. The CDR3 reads CATTDGTGHYGYTF. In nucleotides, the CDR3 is TGTGCCACCACCGACGGGACAGGGCACTATGGCTACACCTTC.

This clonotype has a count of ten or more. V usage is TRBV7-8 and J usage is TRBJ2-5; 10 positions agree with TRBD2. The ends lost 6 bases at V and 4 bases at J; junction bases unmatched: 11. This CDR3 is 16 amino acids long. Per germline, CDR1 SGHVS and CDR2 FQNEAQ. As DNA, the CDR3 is TGTGCCAGCAGTCCAAAATCCCCTAGCGGGGGAGAGACCCAGTACTTC. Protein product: CASSPKSPSGGETQYF.

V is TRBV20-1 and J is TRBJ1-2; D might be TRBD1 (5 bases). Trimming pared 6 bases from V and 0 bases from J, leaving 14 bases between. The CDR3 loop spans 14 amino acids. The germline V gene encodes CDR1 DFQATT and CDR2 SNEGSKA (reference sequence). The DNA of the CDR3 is TGCAGTGCAGAACCGGGACCAGCTAACTATGGCTACACCTTC. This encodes CSAEPGPANYGYTF.

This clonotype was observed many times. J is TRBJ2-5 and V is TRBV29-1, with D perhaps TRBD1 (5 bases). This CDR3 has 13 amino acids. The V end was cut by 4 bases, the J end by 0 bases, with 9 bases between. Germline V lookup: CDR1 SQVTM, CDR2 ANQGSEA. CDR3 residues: CSVGAGNQETQYF. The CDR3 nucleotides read TGCAGCGTTGGGGCAGGGAACCAAGAGACCCAGTACTTC.

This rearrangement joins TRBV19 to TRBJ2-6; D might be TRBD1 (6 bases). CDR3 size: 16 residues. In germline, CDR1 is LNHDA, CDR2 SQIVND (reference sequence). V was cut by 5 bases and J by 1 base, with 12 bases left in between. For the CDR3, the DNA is TGTGCCAGTAGTGACCCCGACAGGTCTGGGGCCAACGTCCTGACTTTC. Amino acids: CASSDPDRSGANVLTF.

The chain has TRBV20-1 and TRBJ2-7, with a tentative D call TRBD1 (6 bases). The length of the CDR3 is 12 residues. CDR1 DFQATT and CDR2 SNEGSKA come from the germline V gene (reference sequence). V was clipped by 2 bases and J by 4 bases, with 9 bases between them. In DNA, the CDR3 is TGCAGTGCTAGACAGGGGATATACGAGCAGTACTTC. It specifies CSARQGIYEQYF.

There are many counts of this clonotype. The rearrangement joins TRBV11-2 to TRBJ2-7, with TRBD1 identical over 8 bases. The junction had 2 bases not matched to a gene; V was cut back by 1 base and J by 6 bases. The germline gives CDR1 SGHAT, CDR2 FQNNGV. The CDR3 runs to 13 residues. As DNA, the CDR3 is TGTGCCAGCAGCTTAGCAGGGGGCGTCGAGCAGTACTTC. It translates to CASSLAGGVEQYF.

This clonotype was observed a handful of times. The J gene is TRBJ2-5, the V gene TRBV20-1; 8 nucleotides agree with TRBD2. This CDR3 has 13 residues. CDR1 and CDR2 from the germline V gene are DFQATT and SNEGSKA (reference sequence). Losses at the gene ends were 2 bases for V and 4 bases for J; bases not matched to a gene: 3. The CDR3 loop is CSARRREAETQYF. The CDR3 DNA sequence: TGCAGTGCTAGACGGCGGGAGGCAGAGACCCAGTACTTC.

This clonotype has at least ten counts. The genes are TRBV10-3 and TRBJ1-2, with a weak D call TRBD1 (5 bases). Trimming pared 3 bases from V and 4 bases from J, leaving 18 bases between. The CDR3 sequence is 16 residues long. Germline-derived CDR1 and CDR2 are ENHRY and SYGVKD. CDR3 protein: CAISDGLGSRGYGYTF. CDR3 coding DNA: TGTGCCATCAGTGACGGGCTTGGGTCGAGGGGCTATGGCTACACCTTC.

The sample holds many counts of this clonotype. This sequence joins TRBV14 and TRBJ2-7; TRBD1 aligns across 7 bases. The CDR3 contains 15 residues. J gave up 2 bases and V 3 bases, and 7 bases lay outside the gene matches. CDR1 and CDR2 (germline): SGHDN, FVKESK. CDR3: CASSHVQTGAYEQYF. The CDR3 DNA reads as TGTGCCAGCAGCCACGTGCAAACAGGGGCCTACGAGCAGTACTTC.

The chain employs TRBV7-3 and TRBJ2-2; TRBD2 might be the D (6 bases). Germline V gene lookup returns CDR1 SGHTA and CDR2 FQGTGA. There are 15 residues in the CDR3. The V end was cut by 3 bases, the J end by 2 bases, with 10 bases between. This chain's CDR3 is CASSFGGVNTGELFF. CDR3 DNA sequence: TGTGCCAGCAGCTTCGGCGGGGTAAACACCGGGGAGCTGTTTTTT.

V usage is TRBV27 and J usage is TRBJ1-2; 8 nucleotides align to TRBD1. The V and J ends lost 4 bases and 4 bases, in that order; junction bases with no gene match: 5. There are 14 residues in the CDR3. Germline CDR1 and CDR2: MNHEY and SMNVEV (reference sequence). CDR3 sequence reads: CASSSPGTGYGYTF. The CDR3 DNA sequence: TGTGCCAGCAGTTCCCCCGGGACAGGCTATGGCTACACCTTC.

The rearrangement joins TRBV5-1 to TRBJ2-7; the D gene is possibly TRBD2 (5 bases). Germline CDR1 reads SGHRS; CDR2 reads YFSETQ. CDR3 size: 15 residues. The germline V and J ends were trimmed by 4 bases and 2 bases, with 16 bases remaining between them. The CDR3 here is CASSQAGLVTYEQYF. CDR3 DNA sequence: TGCGCCAGCAGCCAAGCTGGACTGGTAACCTACGAGCAGTACTTC.